Each of the 18 T cell receptor beta chains below was sequenced from the same sample in a study of blood T cell repertoires in COVID-19. TCRdb keeps only in-frame clones here, not all; method: immunoSEQ multiplex PCR. This table has tens of thousands of clones, around 82% appearing once. Sequenced input: peripheral blood. The receptors stem from a man aged 55 to 70 with active COVID-19.

The rearrangement uses TRBV28 and TRBJ2-1, with D tentatively TRBD2 (7 bases). The CDR3 has 17 amino acids. Germline CDR1 is MDHEN and CDR2 is SYDVKM. V was trimmed by 3 bases and J by 10 bases, leaving 25 bases between them. For the CDR3, the DNA is TGTGCCAGCAGTTTGTGGCAAACGGGGTCGGGGGGCGGGGAGCAGTTCTTC. Protein sequence: CASSLWQTGSGGGEQFF.

CDR3 coding DNA: TGTGCCAGCAGCCTAGGAGTAGCGAACACCGGGGAGCTGTTTTTT. This translates into CASSLGVANTGELFF. The V gene is TRBV7-8, the J gene TRBJ2-2; D gene unclear. V gave up 5 bases and J gave up 0 bases, with 10 bases separating them. Germline V gene sequence: CDR1 SGHVS, CDR2 FQNEAQ. The CDR3 is made up of 15 amino acids. The whole variable domain, remainder taken from reference TRBV7-8 and TRBJ2-2, is GAGVSQSPRYKVAKRGQDVALRCDPISGHVSLFWYQQALGQGPEFLTYFQNEAQLDKSGLPSDRFFAERPEGSVSTLKIQRTQQEDSAVYLCASSLGVANTGELFFGEGSRLTVL.

J is TRBJ2-3 and V is TRBV7-3; 13 bases fit TRBD2. With 5 bases clipped from V and 4 bases from J, the junction kept 3 bases outside the gene matches. Germline V CDR1 and CDR2: SGHTA, FQGTGA. The CDR3 runs to 15 residues. Here the CDR3 reads CASSRTSGSADTQYF. The CDR3 region has the DNA TGTGCCAGCAGCCGGACTAGCGGGAGTGCAGATACGCAGTATTTT.

The rearrangement joins TRBV5-8 to TRBJ2-7; 7 bases fit TRBD1. CDR1 SGHTS and CDR2 YDEGEE come from the germline V gene. CDR3 length: 11 amino acids. J was trimmed by 11 bases and V by 4 bases; bases with no gene match: 6. DNA of the CDR3: TGTGCCAGCAGCCCGGACAGGTCAAAGTACTTC. Translation gives CASSPDRSKYF. Filled out from reference TRBV5-8 and TRBJ2-7, the complete variable domain reads EAGVTQSPTHLIKTRGQQATLRCSPISGHTSVYWYQQALGLGLQFLLWYDEGEERNRGNFPPRFSGRQFPNYSSELNVNALELEDSALYLCASSPDRSKYFGPGTRLTVT.

The gene calls are TRBV9 and TRBJ2-1, with D unresolved. This CDR3 spans 14 amino acids. The germline V gene encodes CDR1 SGDLS and CDR2 YYNGEE. V was cut by 4 bases and J by 6 bases, with 14 bases left in between. The CDR3 coding sequence is TGTGCCAGCAGCCCACCAAGTGGCGGCAATGAGCAGTTCTTC. Translating it yields CASSPPSGGNEQFF.

CDR3 nucleotides: TGTGCCAGCAGCGCAAGACAGGTCCAAGAGACCCAGTACTTC. Its translation is CASSARQVQETQYF. The rearrangement joins TRBV7-2 to TRBJ2-5; D perhaps matches TRBD1 (6 bases). Trimming stripped 5 bases from V and 1 base from J, with 11 bases between. This CDR3 is built from 14 residues. The germline V gene has CDR1 SGHTA and CDR2 FQGNSA. The whole variable domain, remainder taken from reference TRBV7-2 and TRBJ2-5, is GAGVSQSPSNKVTEKGKDVELRCDPISGHTALYWYRQSLGQGLEFLIYFQGNSAPDKSGLPSDRFSAERTGGSVSTLTIQRTQQEDSAVYLCASSARQVQETQYFGPGTRLLVL.

A few counts support this clone. The chain combines TRBV6-5 with TRBJ2-5; D unresolved. CDR3 length: 15 amino acids. Trimming pared 1 base from V and 1 base from J, leaving 10 bases between. Per the germline V gene, CDR1 is MNHEY and CDR2 is SVGAGI. The chain's CDR3 is CASSYFASLQETQYF. CDR3 sequence (DNA): TGTGCCAGCAGTTACTTCGCTAGTCTCCAAGAGACCCAGTACTTC.

This chain uses TRBV7-2 with TRBJ2-1; 9 nucleotides agree with TRBD1. This CDR3 is built from 14 residues. Germline CDR1 is SGHTA and CDR2 is FQGNSA. V shed 8 bases and J 8 bases; nucleotides not matched to a gene: 10. This chain's CDR3 is CASGGDRVIHEQFF. The CDR3, as DNA: TGTGCCAGCGGGGGGGACAGGGTGATTCATGAGCAGTTCTTC.

The chain has TRBV12-3 or TRBV12-4 and TRBJ2-5; no clear D. V gave up 6 bases and J gave up 5 bases, with 10 bases separating them. The CDR3 is 12 residues long. The CDR3 bases are TGTGCCAGCAGCCCGCGGTACGAGACCCAGTACTTC. Its translation is CASSPRYETQYF.

CDR3 residues: CASKSSGRGAKEQFF. The CDR3 nucleotides are TGTGCCAGCAAATCTAGCGGGAGGGGGGCCAAGGAGCAGTTCTTC. The chain has TRBV2 and TRBJ2-1; 12 positions match TRBD2. After removal of 7 bases from V and 10 bases from J, the junction contained 11 bases not matched to a gene. CDR3 length: 15 residues. Germline V gene lookup returns CDR1 SNHLY and CDR2 FYNNEI.

The chain employs TRBV9 and TRBJ2-5, with TRBD2 identical over 8 bases. The CDR3 length is 13 residues. Germline values: CDR1 SGDLS, CDR2 YYNGEE. V trimming: 4 bases; J trimming: 5 bases; junction bases outside the gene matches: 4. CDR3 sequence (DNA): TGTGCCAGCAGCCCTCGGGGGGGCGAGACCCAGTACTTC. It specifies CASSPRGGETQYF.

The chain combines TRBV6-1 with TRBJ2-7, with 11 bases aligning to TRBD1. Germline V lookup: CDR1 MNHNS, CDR2 SASEGT. The CDR3 extends over 15 amino acids. The ends lost 2 bases at V and 7 bases at J; junction bases unmatched: 7. The CDR3 is CASSEMQDRGREQYF. The CDR3 DNA is TGTGCCAGCAGTGAAATGCAGGACAGGGGGCGAGAGCAGTACTTC.

The chain employs TRBV27 and TRBJ2-5; a weak D match, TRBD1 (5 bases). With 0 bases removed from V and 9 bases from J, the gap between germline ends came to 17 bases. The CDR3 runs 15 residues. Germline lookup yields CDR1 MNHEY and CDR2 SMNVEV (reference sequence). The DNA for the CDR3 is TGTGCCAGCAGTTTATCGGGGCAAGGGCTGGCGGCCCAGTACTTC. It specifies CASSLSGQGLAAQYF.

J is TRBJ2-7 and V is TRBV2, with D hard to call. The CDR3 contains 11 residues. The germline V and J ends were trimmed by 5 bases and 6 bases, with 8 bases remaining between them. Germline V gene sequence: CDR1 SNHLY, CDR2 FYNNEI. CDR3 protein: CASSTLVEQYF. Written as DNA, the CDR3 is TGTGCCAGCAGTACCCTAGTCGAGCAGTACTTC.

V gene TRBV9 combines with J gene TRBJ2-2, with 7 bases fitting TRBD2. CDR3 length: 15 residues. The V segment lost 1 base and the J segment 4 bases; nucleotides outside the gene matches: 4. Germline-derived CDR1 and CDR2 are SGDLS and YYNGEE. The chain's CDR3 is CASSVSGVGTGELFF. The CDR3 DNA reads as TGTGCCAGCAGCGTAAGCGGGGTAGGCACCGGGGAGCTGTTTTTT.

The chain couples TRBV5-1 to TRBJ2-3, with 12 bases identical to TRBD2. V was pared by 4 bases and J by 5 bases, with 5 bases of the junction left unmatched. The CDR3 contains 15 residues. Germline loops: CDR1 SGHRS, CDR2 YFSETQ. The CDR3, as DNA: TGCGCCAGCAGCACTCTAGCGGGAGGGGAAGATACGCAGTATTTT. Translated, it gives CASSTLAGGEDTQYF.

The chain is built from TRBV7-9 and TRBJ1-2; the D is unclear. The CDR3 has 12 amino acids. In germline, CDR1 is SEHNR, CDR2 FQNEAQ (reference sequence). V lost 5 bases, J lost 7 bases, and 11 bases lay in between. CDR3 coding DNA: TGTGCCAGCAGCCTAACCTTTGGTGGCTACACCTTC. Protein: CASSLTFGGYTF.

V is TRBV19 and J is TRBJ1-1; TRBD1 matches at 7 bases. V trimming: 4 bases; J trimming: 3 bases; junction bases outside the gene matches: 11. The CDR3 contains 16 residues. Germline CDR1 reads LNHDA; CDR2 reads SQIVND (reference sequence). CDR3 in amino acids: CASSKGQPTTYTEAFF. The CDR3 DNA reads as TGTGCCAGTAGTAAGGGACAGCCCACGACCTACACTGAAGCTTTCTTT.